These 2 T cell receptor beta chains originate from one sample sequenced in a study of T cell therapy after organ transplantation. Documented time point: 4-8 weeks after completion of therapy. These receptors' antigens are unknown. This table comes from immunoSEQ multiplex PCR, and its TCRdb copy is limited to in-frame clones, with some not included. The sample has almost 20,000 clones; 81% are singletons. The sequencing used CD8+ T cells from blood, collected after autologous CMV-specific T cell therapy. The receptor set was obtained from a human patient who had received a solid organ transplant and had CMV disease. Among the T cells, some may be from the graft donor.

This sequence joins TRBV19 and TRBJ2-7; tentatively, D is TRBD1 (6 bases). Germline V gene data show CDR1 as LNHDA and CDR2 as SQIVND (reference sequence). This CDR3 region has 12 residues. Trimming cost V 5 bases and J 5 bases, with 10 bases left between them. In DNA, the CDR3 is TGTGCCAGTAGTTCAGGGGCTCACGAGCAGTACTTC. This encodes CASSSGAHEQYF.

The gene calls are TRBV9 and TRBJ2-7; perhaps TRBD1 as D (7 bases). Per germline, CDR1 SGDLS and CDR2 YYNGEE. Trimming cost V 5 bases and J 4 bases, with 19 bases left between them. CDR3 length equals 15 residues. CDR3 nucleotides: TGTGCCAGCAGTACGGGGGCAGGGGGTTCTTACGAGCAGTACTTC. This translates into CASSTGAGGSYEQYF.